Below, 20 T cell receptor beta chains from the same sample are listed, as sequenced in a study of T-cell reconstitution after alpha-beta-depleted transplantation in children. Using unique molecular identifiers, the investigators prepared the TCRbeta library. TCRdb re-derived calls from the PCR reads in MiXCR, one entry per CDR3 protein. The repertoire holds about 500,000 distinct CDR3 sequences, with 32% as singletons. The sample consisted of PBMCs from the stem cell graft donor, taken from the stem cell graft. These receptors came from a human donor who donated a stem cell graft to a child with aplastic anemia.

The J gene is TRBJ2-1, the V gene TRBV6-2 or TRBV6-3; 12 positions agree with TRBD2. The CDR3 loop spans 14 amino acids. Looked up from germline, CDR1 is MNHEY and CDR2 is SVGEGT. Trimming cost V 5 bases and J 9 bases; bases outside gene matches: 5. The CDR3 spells CASSPVLAGGEQFF. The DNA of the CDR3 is TGTGCCAGCAGTCCGGTACTAGCGGGAGGTGAGCAGTTCTTC.

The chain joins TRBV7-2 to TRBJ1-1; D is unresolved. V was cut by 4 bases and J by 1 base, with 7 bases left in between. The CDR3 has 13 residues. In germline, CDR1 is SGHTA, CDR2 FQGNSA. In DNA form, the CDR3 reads TGTGCCAGCAGCTCTGAGAGGAACACTGAAGCTTTCTTT. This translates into CASSSERNTEAFF.

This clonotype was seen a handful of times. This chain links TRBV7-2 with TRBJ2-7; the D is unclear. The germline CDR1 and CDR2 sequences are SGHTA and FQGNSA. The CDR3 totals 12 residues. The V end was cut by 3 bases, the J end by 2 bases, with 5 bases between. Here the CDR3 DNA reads TGTGCCAGCAGCTTGAACCCCTACGAGCAGTACGTC. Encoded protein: CASSLNPYEQYV.

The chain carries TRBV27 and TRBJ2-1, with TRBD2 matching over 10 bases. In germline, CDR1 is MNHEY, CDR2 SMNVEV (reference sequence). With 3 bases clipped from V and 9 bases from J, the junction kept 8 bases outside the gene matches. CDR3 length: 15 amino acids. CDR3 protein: CASSFRTSGMREQFF. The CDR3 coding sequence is TGTGCCAGCAGTTTTAGAACTAGCGGGATGCGTGAGCAGTTCTTC.

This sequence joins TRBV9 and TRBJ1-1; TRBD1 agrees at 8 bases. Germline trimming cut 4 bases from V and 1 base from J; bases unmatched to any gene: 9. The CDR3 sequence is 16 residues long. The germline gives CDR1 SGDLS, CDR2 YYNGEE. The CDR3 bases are TGTGCCAGCAGCCCAGGGGGCCTTAGGGGGAACACTGAAGCTTTCTTT. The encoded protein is CASSPGGLRGNTEAFF. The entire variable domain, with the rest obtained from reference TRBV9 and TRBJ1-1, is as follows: DSGVTQTPKHLITATGQRVTLRCSPRSGDLSVYWYQQSLDQGLQFLIQYYNGEERAKGNILERFSAQQFPDLHSELNLSSLELGDSALYFCASSPGGLRGNTEAFFGQGTRLTVV.

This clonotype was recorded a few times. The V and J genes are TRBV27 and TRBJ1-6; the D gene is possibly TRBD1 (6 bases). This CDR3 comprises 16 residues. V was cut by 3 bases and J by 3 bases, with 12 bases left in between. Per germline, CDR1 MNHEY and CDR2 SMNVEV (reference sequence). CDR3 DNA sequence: TGTGCCAGCAGTTTTTTCGCGACAGGCTATAATTCACCCCTCCACTTT. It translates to CASSFFATGYNSPLHF.

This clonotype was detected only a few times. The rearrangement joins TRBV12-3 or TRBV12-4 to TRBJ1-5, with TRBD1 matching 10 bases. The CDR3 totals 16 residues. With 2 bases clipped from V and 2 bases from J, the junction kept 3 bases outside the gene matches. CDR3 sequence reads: CASSLSGQGGNQPQHF. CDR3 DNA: TGTGCCAGCAGTTTATCAGGACAGGGGGGCAATCAGCCCCAGCATTTT.

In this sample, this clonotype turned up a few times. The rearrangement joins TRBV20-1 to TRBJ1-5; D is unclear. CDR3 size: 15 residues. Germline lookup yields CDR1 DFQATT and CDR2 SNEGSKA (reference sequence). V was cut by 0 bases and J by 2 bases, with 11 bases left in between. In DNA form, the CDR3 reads TGCAGTGCTAGAGAGGTCTCATCGGGCAATCAGCCCCAGCATTTT. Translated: CSAREVSSGNQPQHF.

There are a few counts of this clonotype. The DNA for the CDR3 is TGTGCCAGCAGTTTTCTAGATACCTACAATGAGCAGTTCTTC. Amino acids: CASSFLDTYNEQFF. V usage is TRBV12-3 or TRBV12-4 and J usage is TRBJ2-1; D call uncertain. The ends were cut back, 3 bases at V and 2 bases at J, with 8 bases in the middle. The CDR3 has 14 amino acids.

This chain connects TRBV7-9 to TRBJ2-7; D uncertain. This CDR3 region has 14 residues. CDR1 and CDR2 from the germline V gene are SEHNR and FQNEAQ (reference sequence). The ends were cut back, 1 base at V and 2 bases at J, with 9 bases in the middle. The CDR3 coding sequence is TGTGCCAGCAGCTTAGTAGCCCGTGCCTACGAGCAGTACTTC. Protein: CASSLVARAYEQYF.

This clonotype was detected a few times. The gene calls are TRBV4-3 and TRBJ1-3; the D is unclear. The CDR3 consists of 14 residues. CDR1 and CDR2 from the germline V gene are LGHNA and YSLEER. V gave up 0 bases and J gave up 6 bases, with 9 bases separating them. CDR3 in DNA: TGCGCCAGCAGCCAAGAGGTGAAGAAAAACACCATATATTTT. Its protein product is CASSQEVKKNTIYF.

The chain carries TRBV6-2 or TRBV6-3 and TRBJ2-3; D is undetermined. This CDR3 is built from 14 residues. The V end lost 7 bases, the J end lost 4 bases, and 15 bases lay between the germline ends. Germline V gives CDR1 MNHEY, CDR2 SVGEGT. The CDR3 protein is CASNLDIRADTQYF. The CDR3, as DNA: TGTGCCAGCAACCTAGACATACGAGCAGATACGCAGTATTTT.

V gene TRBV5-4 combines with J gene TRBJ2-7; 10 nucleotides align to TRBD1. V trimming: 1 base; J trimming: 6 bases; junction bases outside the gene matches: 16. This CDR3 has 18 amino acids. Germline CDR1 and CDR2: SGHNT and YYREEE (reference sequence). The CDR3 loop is CASSLYLNRDRGASEQYV. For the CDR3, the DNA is TGTGCCAGCAGCTTGTACTTGAACCGGGACAGGGGTGCCAGCGAGCAGTACGTC.

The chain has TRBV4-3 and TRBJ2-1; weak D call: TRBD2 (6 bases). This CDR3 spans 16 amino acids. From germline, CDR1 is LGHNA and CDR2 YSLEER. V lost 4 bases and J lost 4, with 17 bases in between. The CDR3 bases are TGCGCCAGCAGCCGCTATACTAGCCGAGAATACAATGAGCAGTTCTTC. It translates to CASSRYTSREYNEQFF.

In nucleotides, the CDR3 is TGTGCCAGCAGCTTAACGGGGAGTAGCTCAGATACGCAGTATTTT. This translates into CASSLTGSSSDTQYF. This rearrangement joins TRBV7-3 to TRBJ2-3; a possible D gene is TRBD2 (5 bases). Germline CDR1 and CDR2: SGHTA and FQGTGA. This CDR3 contains 15 residues. Trimming removed 0 bases from V and 4 bases from J, with 11 bases in between.

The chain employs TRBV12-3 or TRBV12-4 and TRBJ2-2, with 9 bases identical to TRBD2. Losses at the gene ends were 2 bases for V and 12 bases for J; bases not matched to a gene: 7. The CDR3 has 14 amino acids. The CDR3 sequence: CASSLQAGGWKLFF. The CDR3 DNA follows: TGTGCCAGCAGTTTACAAGCGGGAGGTTGGAAGCTGTTTTTT.

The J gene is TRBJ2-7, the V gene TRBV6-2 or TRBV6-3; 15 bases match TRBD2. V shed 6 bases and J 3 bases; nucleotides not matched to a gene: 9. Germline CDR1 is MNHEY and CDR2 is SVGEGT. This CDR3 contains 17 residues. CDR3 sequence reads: CASRSGLAGGPHYEQYF. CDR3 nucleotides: TGTGCCAGCAGAAGCGGACTAGCGGGAGGGCCTCACTACGAGCAGTACTTC.

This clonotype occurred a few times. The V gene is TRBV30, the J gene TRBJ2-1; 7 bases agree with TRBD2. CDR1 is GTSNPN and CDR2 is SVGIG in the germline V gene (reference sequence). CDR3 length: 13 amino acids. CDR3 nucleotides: TGTGCTCCCGCCCGGGAGGAGGGGAATGAGCAGTTCTTC. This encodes CAPAREEGNEQFF.

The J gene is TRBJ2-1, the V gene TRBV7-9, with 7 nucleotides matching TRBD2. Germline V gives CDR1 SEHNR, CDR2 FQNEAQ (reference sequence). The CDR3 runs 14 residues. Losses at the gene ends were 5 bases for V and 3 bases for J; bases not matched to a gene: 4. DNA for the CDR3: TGTGCCAGCAGCCCTAGCGGCTACTACAATGAGCAGTTCTTC. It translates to CASSPSGYYNEQFF.

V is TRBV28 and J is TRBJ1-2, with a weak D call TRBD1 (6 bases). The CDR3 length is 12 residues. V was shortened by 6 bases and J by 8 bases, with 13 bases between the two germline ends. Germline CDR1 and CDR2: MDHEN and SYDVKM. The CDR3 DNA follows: TGTGCCAGCAGCTTACAGGGAAGAGGCTACACCTTC. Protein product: CASSLQGRGYTF.